One and the same sample provided the 32 T cell receptor beta chains below, sequenced in a study of cytomegalovirus exposure and HLA in healthy donors. The PCR employed 60 Vbeta primers together with 13 Jbeta primers. Data came from immunoSEQ multiplex PCR; TCRdb stores just in-frame clones and leaves some out. The sample contains about 98,000 clones, more than 60% of which appear only once. Sequenced input: PBMCs. The receptors here all came from a man in his forties or fifties in good health and CMV-seronegative.

J is TRBJ1-2 and V is TRBV6-5; D is unclear. The V gene lost 3 bases and the J gene lost 1 base, with 6 bases spanning the gap. The CDR3 runs to 13 residues. Per the germline V gene, CDR1 is MNHEY and CDR2 is SVGAGI. The CDR3 nucleotides are TGTGCCAGCAGTTATACAGTTAACTATGGCTACACCTTC. Its translation: CASSYTVNYGYTF.

V and J are TRBV10-2 and TRBJ2-3, with 10 bases fitting TRBD2. CDR1 is WSHSY and CDR2 is SAAADI in the germline V gene. The CDR3 totals 14 residues. Germline trimming cut 3 bases from V and 5 bases from J; bases unmatched to any gene: 2. In nucleotides, the CDR3 is TGCGCCAGCAGTGAAGCGGGAGGGAGAGATACGCAGTATTTT. Encoded protein: CASSEAGGRDTQYF.

In its sample, this clone was seen many times. The chain carries TRBV6-5 and TRBJ1-2, with TRBD1 matching over 8 bases. The CDR3 contains 13 residues. Germline loops: CDR1 MNHEY, CDR2 SVGAGI. V shed 6 bases, J shed 4 bases, and the junction held 4 bases outside the gene matches. The DNA for the CDR3 is TGTGCCAGCAGGTGGACAGGGAGCTATGGCTACACCTTC. It encodes CASRWTGSYGYTF.

This clone was seen a few times. The genes are TRBV6-5 and TRBJ1-2, with 7 bases matching TRBD1. V lost 0 bases, J lost 6 bases, and 7 bases stayed unmatched. Germline loops: CDR1 MNHEY, CDR2 SVGAGI. The CDR3 spans 15 residues. CDR3 DNA: TGTGCCAGCAGTTACTCGATCAAGGGGGCAAATGGCTACACCTTC. Its translation: CASSYSIKGANGYTF.

This clone is a singleton in its sample. The gene calls are TRBV14 and TRBJ1-1; a weak D match, TRBD1 (5 bases). This CDR3 contains 15 residues. Per the germline V gene, CDR1 is SGHDN and CDR2 is FVKESK. V lost 0 bases and J 6 bases, leaving 14 bases between the germline ends. In DNA, the CDR3 is TGTGCCAGCAGCCAAGACCAAGGCAGGGTCGCTGAAGCTTTCTTT. This translates into CASSQDQGRVAEAFF.

The chain has TRBV6-6 and TRBJ1-5; 11 bases match TRBD1. The CDR3 is 16 residues long. V shed 0 bases and J 9 bases; nucleotides not matched to a gene: 7. CDR1 MNHNY and CDR2 SVGAGI come from the germline V gene (reference sequence). CDR3 loop: CASSYSDRGRSGPQHF. CDR3 DNA: TGTGCCAGCAGTTACTCGGACAGGGGGCGGTCAGGGCCCCAGCATTTT.

The chain links TRBV11-2 to TRBJ2-7; 11 positions match TRBD1. Trimming took 5 bases from V and 6 from J; bases not matched to a gene: 6. Germline V gene sequence: CDR1 SGHAT, CDR2 FQNNGV. The CDR3 runs to 14 residues. The chain's CDR3 is CASSPRTGGGEQYF. Written as DNA, the CDR3 is TGTGCCAGCAGCCCCCGGACAGGGGGCGGCGAGCAGTACTTC. Looking up the rest from reference TRBV11-2 and TRBJ2-7 gives the full variable domain: EAGVAQSPRYKIIEKRQSVAFWCNPISGHATLYWYQQILGQGPKLLIQFQNNGVVDDSQLPKDRFSAERLKGVDSTLKIQPAKLEDSAVYLCASSPRTGGGEQYFGPGTRLTVT.

Here the CDR3 DNA reads TGTGCCAGTAGTATACAGGGTTTTGGTCAGCCCCAGCATTTT. It codes for CASSIQGFGQPQHF. The rearrangement links TRBV19 to TRBJ1-5; perhaps TRBD1 as D (5 bases). The germline V gene encodes CDR1 LNHDA and CDR2 SQIVND (reference sequence). V was shortened by 2 bases and J by 6 bases, with 11 bases between the two germline ends. The CDR3 covers 14 residues.

V usage is TRBV10-1 and J usage is TRBJ1-6; TRBD1 aligns across 8 bases. The trim removed 6 bases at V and 8 bases at J, leaving 3 bases unmatched. Germline V gene data show CDR1 as WNHNN and CDR2 as SYGVQD (reference sequence). CDR3 length: 13 amino acids. CDR3 protein: CASRGQGDSPLHF. CDR3 DNA: TGCGCCAGCAGAGGACAGGGTGATTCACCCCTCCACTTT.

The chain links TRBV15 to TRBJ2-2, with D tentatively TRBD2 (6 bases). Trimming shortened V by 1 base and J by 6 bases, and 6 bases separated the two germline ends. From germline, CDR1 is LNHNV and CDR2 YYDKDF (reference sequence). The CDR3 runs to 13 residues. CDR3 sequence: CATSRGEAGELFF. The CDR3 region has the DNA TGTGCCACCAGCAGAGGGGAGGCCGGGGAGCTGTTTTTT.

The J gene is TRBJ2-5, the V gene TRBV5-4, with D perhaps TRBD2 (6 bases). Germline CDR1 is SGHNT and CDR2 is YYREEE (reference sequence). Between the trimmed V and J ends, which lost 4 bases and 1 base, there was a span of 14 bases. The CDR3 consists of 15 residues. DNA for the CDR3: TGTGCCAGCAGCGCGGGGTTGCGGGCCCAAGAGACCCAGTACTTC. This sequence encodes CASSAGLRAQETQYF.

This clone occurred a few times. A read error may account for a junction end that differs from germline. The gene calls are TRBV7-9 and TRBJ2-2; 10 bases line up with TRBD1. CDR1 and CDR2 (germline): SEHNR, FQNEAQ (reference sequence). The CDR3 is made up of 16 amino acids. This CDR3 is CSSPRSGTGDTGELFF. The CDR3 DNA is TGTTCCAGCCCCAGGTCCGGGACAGGGGACACCGGGGAGCTGTTTTTT. Supplemented by reference TRBV7-9 and TRBJ2-2, the full variable domain reads DTGVSQNPRHKITKRGQNVTFRCDPISEHNRLYWYRQTLGQGPEFLTYFQNEAQLEKSRLLSDRFSAERPKGSFSTLEIQRTEQGDSAMYLCSSPRSGTGDTGELFFGEGSRLTVL.

The chain combines TRBV7-2 with TRBJ1-2; a possible D gene is TRBD1 (5 bases). The V and J ends lost 3 bases and 8 bases respectively, with 19 bases between them. Germline V gives CDR1 SGHTA, CDR2 FQGNSA. This CDR3 is built from 15 residues. The CDR3 DNA sequence: TGTGCCAGCAGCTTCGGCGGGAACCTCTGGGGGGGCTACACCTTC. Its translation is CASSFGGNLWGGYTF. Variable domain in full (rest from reference TRBV7-2 and TRBJ1-2): GAGVSQSPSNKVTEKGKDVELRCDPISGHTALYWYRQSLGQGLEFLIYFQGNSAPDKSGLPSDRFSAERTGGSVSTLTIQRTQQEDSAVYLCASSFGGNLWGGYTFGSGTRLTVV.

The chain is built from TRBV19 and TRBJ1-4; D remains unclear. The CDR3 contains 14 residues. In germline, CDR1 is LNHDA, CDR2 SQIVND (reference sequence). Trimming removed 7 bases from V and 8 bases from J, with 17 bases in between. The DNA for the CDR3 is TGTGCCAGTACCATTGGAGGGCGCTACGAAAAACTGTTTTTT. Translation: CASTIGGRYEKLFF.

The chain links TRBV6-5 to TRBJ2-3; D gene ambiguous. The CDR3 sequence is 15 residues long. In germline, CDR1 is MNHEY, CDR2 SVGAGI. Trimming cost V 5 bases and J 0 bases, with 12 bases left between them. The CDR3 region has the DNA TGTGCCAGCAGTCGACTTCTTCAAAGCACAGATACGCAGTATTTT. This codes for CASSRLLQSTDTQYF.

The rearrangement links TRBV7-9 to TRBJ2-3, with TRBD1 identical over 9 bases. This CDR3 is built from 14 residues. V was clipped by 10 bases and J by 1 base; unmatched bases: 6. In germline, CDR1 is SEHNR, CDR2 FQNEAQ (reference sequence). The CDR3 sequence: CAITGDRGTDTQYF. The CDR3 DNA reads as TGTGCCATCACCGGGGACAGGGGCACAGATACGCAGTATTTT.

This clone was picked up one time. The genes are TRBV11-2 and TRBJ2-3, with 8 bases matching TRBD2. The CDR3 length is 16 residues. J gave up 11 bases and V 4 bases, and 17 bases lay outside the gene matches. The germline CDR1 and CDR2 sequences are SGHAT and FQNNGV. CDR3 region: CASSSLFGGATSWQYF. The CDR3 DNA reads as TGTGCCAGCAGCTCTTTATTCGGGGGGGCTACTAGCTGGCAGTATTTT.

The genes are TRBV5-1 and TRBJ2-3; 9 bases line up with TRBD1. There are 17 residues in the CDR3. V lost 4 bases, J lost 0 bases, and 9 bases stayed unmatched. The germline CDR1 and CDR2 sequences are SGHRS and YFSETQ. CDR3 DNA sequence: TGCGCCAGCAGCACCCCAGACAGGGGGACAAGCACAGATACGCAGTATTTT. This encodes CASSTPDRGTSTDTQYF. Filled out from reference TRBV5-1 and TRBJ2-3, the complete variable domain reads KAGVTQTPRYLIKTRGQQVTLSCSPISGHRSVSWYQQTPGQGLQFLFEYFSETQRNKGNFPGRFSGRQFSNSRSEMNVSTLELGDSALYLCASSTPDRGTSTDTQYFGPGTRLTVL.

The chain recombines TRBV29-1 with TRBJ1-2, with D perhaps TRBD1 (5 bases). V lost 8 bases, J lost 0 bases, and 16 bases lay in between. Germline V gene sequence: CDR1 SQVTM, CDR2 ANQGSEA. The CDR3 sequence is 14 residues long. CDR3 sequence reads: CSSLGGYTNYGYTF. CDR3 in DNA: TGCAGCTCCCTGGGGGGTTATACTAACTATGGCTACACCTTC.

The rearrangement links TRBV28 to TRBJ1-2; 8 bases map to TRBD1. The ends lost 5 bases at V and 0 bases at J; junction bases unmatched: 2. Germline CDR1 MDHEN, CDR2 SYDVKM. The CDR3 length is 14 residues. The CDR3 region is CASSPGQANYGYTF. The DNA for the CDR3 is TGTGCCAGCAGTCCGGGACAGGCTAACTATGGCTACACCTTC.

This clone appeared a few times. V is TRBV19 and J is TRBJ2-6; TRBD2 is a possible D gene (6 bases). The CDR3 has 17 amino acids. Germline CDR1 LNHDA, CDR2 SQIVND (reference sequence). Trimming cost V 6 bases and J 2 bases, with 17 bases left between them. The CDR3 DNA is TGTGCCAGTAGGGGCGGGGTCGGAAGACCTGGGGCCAACGTCCTGACTTTC. Amino acid sequence: CASRGGVGRPGANVLTF.

This chain uses TRBV11-3 with TRBJ2-2; D remains unclear. V dropped 3 bases and J dropped 0 bases, with 5 bases sitting between them. Per the germline V gene, CDR1 is SGHNT and CDR2 is YENEEA. The CDR3 is 14 amino acids. The CDR3 DNA reads as TGTGCCAGCAGCTTCTACTCGAACACCGGGGAGCTGTTTTTT. Translation: CASSFYSNTGELFF.

The J gene is TRBJ2-7, the V gene TRBV27, with a weak D call TRBD2 (5 bases). The CDR3 length is 14 residues. Between the trimmed V and J ends, which lost 0 bases and 7 bases, there was a span of 13 bases. Germline V gives CDR1 MNHEY, CDR2 SMNVEV (reference sequence). The CDR3 DNA sequence: TGTGCCAGCAGTTTATCGGACTCCCTGGGGGAGCAGTACTTC. Amino acid sequence: CASSLSDSLGEQYF.

The J gene is TRBJ2-7, the V gene TRBV28; D is possibly TRBD1 (5 bases). The length of the CDR3 is 14 residues. V was clipped by 6 bases and J by 2 bases, with 14 bases between them. Germline lookup yields CDR1 MDHEN and CDR2 SYDVKM. The CDR3 DNA follows: TGTGCCAGCAGGCATAGGGTGACAGCCTACGAGCAGTACTTC. This sequence encodes CASRHRVTAYEQYF. The variable domain in full, completed from reference TRBV28 and TRBJ2-7, reads DVKVTQSSRYLVKRTGEKVFLECVQDMDHENMFWYRQDPGLGLRLIYFSYDVKMKEKGDIPEGYSVSREKKERFSLILESASTNQTSMYLCASRHRVTAYEQYFGPGTRLTVT.

V gene TRBV13 combines with J gene TRBJ2-1; 9 positions agree with TRBD1. CDR1 and CDR2 (germline): PRHDT, FYEKMQ (reference sequence). This CDR3 spans 16 amino acids. V lost 5 bases, J lost 3 bases, and 8 bases stayed unmatched. CDR3 DNA sequence: TGTGCCAGCAGCCCGGGGACAGGGATCGTCTACAATGAGCAGTTCTTC. Amino acid sequence: CASSPGTGIVYNEQFF.

This clone was seen only once. The rearrangement uses TRBV6-6 and TRBJ2-5; 8 bases map to TRBD1. The J call could be wrong; TRBJ2-7 is a better fit for the DNA end. The CDR3 has 14 residues. Germline CDR1 reads MNHNY; CDR2 reads SVGAGI (reference sequence). CDR3 nucleotides: TGTGCCAGCAGGGACAGGGCGAGCTCCTACGAGCAGTACTTC. Amino acid sequence: CASRDRASSYEQYF.

The chain has TRBV18 and TRBJ1-4; 7 positions agree with TRBD1. Germline V gives CDR1 KGHSH, CDR2 LQKENI. V dropped 6 bases and J dropped 8; count of bases not matched to a gene: 9. This CDR3 region has 14 residues. CDR3 bases: TGTGCCAGCTCGCTTACAGGGGTTGTCGAAAAACTGTTTTTT. Its translation: CASSLTGVVEKLFF.

The chain combines TRBV4-3 with TRBJ2-1; TRBD2 agrees at 11 bases. The CDR3 spans 16 residues. The junction had 6 bases not matched to a gene; V was cut back by 0 bases and J by 8 bases. The germline gives CDR1 LGHNA, CDR2 YSLEER. CDR3 nucleotide sequence: TGCGCCAGCAGCCAAGACCTAGCGGGGGGTAGCGATGAGCAGTTCTTC. Residues: CASSQDLAGGSDEQFF.

By frequency in the sample, this clone is medium-sized. This sequence joins TRBV29-1 and TRBJ2-1; the D gene is possibly TRBD1 (6 bases). The CDR3 consists of 12 residues. The V end lost 2 bases, the J end lost 6 bases, and 8 bases lay between the germline ends. CDR1 and CDR2 from the germline V gene are SQVTM and ANQGSEA. CDR3 DNA: TGCAGCGTTGAAAGCAGGGGCAATGAGCAGTTCTTC. Its protein product is CSVESRGNEQFF.

CDR3 nucleotides: TGTGCCAGCAGCTCCCTAGCGGGGGGGAATTACGGCAAAAACATTCAGTACTTC. This encodes CASSSLAGGNYGKNIQYF. V usage is TRBV7-9 and J usage is TRBJ2-4; 12 nucleotides match TRBD2. V lost 4 bases to trimming and J lost 3 bases; unmatched junction nucleotides: 10. The CDR3 spans 18 residues. Germline values: CDR1 SEHNR, CDR2 FQNEAQ (reference sequence).

The V gene is TRBV5-1, the J gene TRBJ2-3; the match to TRBD1 covers 7 bases. Germline loops: CDR1 SGHRS, CDR2 YFSETQ. The V segment lost 5 bases and the J segment 1 base; nucleotides outside the gene matches: 7. The CDR3 is 15 amino acids. In DNA form, the CDR3 reads TGCGCCAGCAGTACGACAGGGTTTGGCACAGATACGCAGTATTTT. Translating it yields CASSTTGFGTDTQYF.

The chain has TRBV13 and TRBJ1-2; perhaps TRBD1 as D (6 bases). With 5 bases removed from V and 2 bases from J, the gap between germline ends came to 12 bases. The CDR3 totals 14 residues. Germline loops: CDR1 PRHDT, CDR2 FYEKMQ (reference sequence). CDR3 in DNA: TGTGCCAGCAGCCAAGGACAGTTGAACTATGGCTACACCTTC. Amino acids: CASSQGQLNYGYTF.